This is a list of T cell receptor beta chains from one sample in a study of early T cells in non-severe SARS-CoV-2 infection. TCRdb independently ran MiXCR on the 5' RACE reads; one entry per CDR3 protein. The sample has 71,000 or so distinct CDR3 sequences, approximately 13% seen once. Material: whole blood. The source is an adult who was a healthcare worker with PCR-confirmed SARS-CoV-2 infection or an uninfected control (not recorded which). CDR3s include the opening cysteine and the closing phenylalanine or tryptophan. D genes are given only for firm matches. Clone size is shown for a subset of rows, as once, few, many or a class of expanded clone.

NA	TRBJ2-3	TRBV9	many	TGTGCCAGCAGCGTGACGGGGTTGACAGATACGCAGTATTTT	CASSVTGLTDTQYF
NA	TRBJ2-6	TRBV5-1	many	TGCGCCAGCAGCTTGGATGGCAGTTACTCTGGGGCCAACGTCCTGACTTTC	CASSLDGSYSGANVLTF
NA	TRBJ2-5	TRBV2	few	TGTGCCAGCAGTGAGGTGCGCCAAGAGACCCAGTACTTC	CASSEVRQETQYF
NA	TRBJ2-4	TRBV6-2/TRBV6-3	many	TGTGCCAGCAGAATACAGGGAACCGAAAAAAACATTCAGTACTTC	CASRIQGTEKNIQYF
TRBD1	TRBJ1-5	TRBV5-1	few	TGCGCCAGCAGCTATGGGACAGGGAGCAATCAGCCCCAGCATTTT	CASSYGTGSNQPQHF
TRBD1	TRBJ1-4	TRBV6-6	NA	TGTGCCACCATGACCCAGGGGGCAGGCGAAAAACTGTTTTTT	CATMTQGAGEKLFF
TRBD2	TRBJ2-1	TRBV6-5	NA	TGTGCCAGCAGTATTCTAGCGGGGGGGCCCCCTGGAGATGAGCAGTTCTTC	CASSILAGGPPGDEQFF
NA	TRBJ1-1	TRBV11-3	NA	TGTGCCAGCAGCTCGATGGGGGGCACTGAAGCTTTCTTT	CASSSMGGTEAFF
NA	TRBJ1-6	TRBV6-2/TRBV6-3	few	TGTGCCAGCCAGTTTGACAGCTATAATTCACCCCTCCACTTT	CASQFDSYNSPLHF
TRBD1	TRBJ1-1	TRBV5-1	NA	TGCGCCAGCAGCTTGGAAGGCAGGGGGTTGAACACTGAAGCTTTCTTT	CASSLEGRGLNTEAFF
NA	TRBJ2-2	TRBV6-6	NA	TGTGCCAGCAACCTGGGGAACACCGGGGAGCTGTTTTTT	CASNLGNTGELFF
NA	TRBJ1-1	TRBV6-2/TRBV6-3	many	TGTGCCAGCAGTTACTCAAGGGGGATTGAAGCTTTCTTT	CASSYSRGIEAFF
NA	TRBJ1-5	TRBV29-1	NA	TGCAGCGTTGGCCAGGGTTACAATCAGCCCCAGCATTTT	CSVGQGYNQPQHF
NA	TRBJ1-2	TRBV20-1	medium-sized	TGCAGTGCTTCGGCCATAACCCACTATGGCTACACCTTC	CSASAITHYGYTF
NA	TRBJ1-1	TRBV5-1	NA	TGCGCCAGCCGGACAGTCTCCATGAACACTGAAGCTTTCTTT	CASRTVSMNTEAFF
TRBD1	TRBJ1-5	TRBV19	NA	TGTGCCAGTAGTCCTGGGGCAGGGGGTGGTAGCAATCAGCCCCAGCATTTT	CASSPGAGGGSNQPQHF
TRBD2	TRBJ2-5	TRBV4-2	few	TGTGCCAGCAGCCAAGTGGGGAGACTAGCAGGAGGGGAGACCCAGTACTTC	CASSQVGRLAGGETQYF
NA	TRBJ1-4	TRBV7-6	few	TGTGCCATTTGCTACCCCGGCCAATGCGATGAAAAACTGTTTTTT	CAICYPGQCDEKLFF
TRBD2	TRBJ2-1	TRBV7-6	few	TGTGCCAGCAGTAGCTCGGGACTAGCGGGGTCAAATGAGCAGTTCTTC	CASSSSGLAGSNEQFF
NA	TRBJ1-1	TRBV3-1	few	TGTGCCAGCAGTCCCCTACCAGGACAGTACACTGAAGCTTTCTTT	CASSPLPGQYTEAFF
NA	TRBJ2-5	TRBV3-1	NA	TGTGCCAGCAGCCAAGATCCCCCCGGGGGAGGAGAGACCCAGTACTTC	CASSQDPPGGGETQYF
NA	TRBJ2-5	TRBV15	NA	TGTGCCACCAGCAGAGGCGCCCAAGAGACCCAGTACTTC	CATSRGAQETQYF
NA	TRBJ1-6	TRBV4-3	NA	TGCGCCAGCAGCCAAACTCCGGGTAATTCACCCCTCCACTTT	CASSQTPGNSPLHF
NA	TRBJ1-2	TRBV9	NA	TGTGCCAGCAGCCGTACACACGATACTAACTATGGCTACACCTTC	CASSRTHDTNYGYTF
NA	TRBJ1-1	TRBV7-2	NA	TGTGCCAGCAGCCCCTCGGGAGGAGCTTTCTTT	CASSPSGGAFF
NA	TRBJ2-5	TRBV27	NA	TGTGCCAGCAGTTTCGGGCACCAAGAGACCCAGTACTTC	CASSFGHQETQYF
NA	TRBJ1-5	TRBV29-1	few	TGCAGCGTCACCTACGATGGCAATCAGCCCCAGCATTTT	CSVTYDGNQPQHF
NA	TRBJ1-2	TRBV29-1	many	TGCAGCGTTGGGGACGGAAAACCAAACTATGGCTACACCTTC	CSVGDGKPNYGYTF
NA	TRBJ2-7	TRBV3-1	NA	TGTGCCAGCAGTCCTTGGCATAACTCCTACGAGCAGTACTTC	CASSPWHNSYEQYF
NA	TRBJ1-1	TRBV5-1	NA	TGCGCCAGCAGCCCTACCGCCGGGACGGGGATGAACACTGAAGCTTTCTTT	CASSPTAGTGMNTEAFF
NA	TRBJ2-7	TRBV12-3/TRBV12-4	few	TGTGCCAGCAGTTCGTTGAACACGGACGAGCAGTACTTC	CASSSLNTDEQYF
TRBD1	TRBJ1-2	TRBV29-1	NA	TGCAGCACGGGACAGGGGTTCGGCTACACCTTC	CSTGQGFGYTF
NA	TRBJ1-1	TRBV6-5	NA	TGTGCCAGCGCCTGGCAGGCATGGACTGAAGCTTTCTTT	CASAWQAWTEAFF
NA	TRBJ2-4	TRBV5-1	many	TGCGCCAGCAGCTTTGGCCTAGGGAGCGGTTCCTACAAAAACATTCAGTACTTC	CASSFGLGSGSYKNIQYF
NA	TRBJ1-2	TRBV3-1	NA	TGTGCCAGCAGCCAAGACGGGCTGCGCTATGGCTACACCTTC	CASSQDGLRYGYTF
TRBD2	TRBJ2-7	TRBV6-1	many	TGTGCCAGCAGTGAAGGCACTAGCGGCCCCTACGAGCAGTACTTC	CASSEGTSGPYEQYF
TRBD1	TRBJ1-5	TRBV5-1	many	TGCGCCAGCAGGGAAGGGACAGGGGGGCAGCCCCAGCATTTT	CASREGTGGQPQHF